This T cell receptor beta chain derives from a study of post-analysis software for immune sequencing data. Study-wide results and caveats: With TRBV5-6, TRBV5-1 and TRBV20-1 included, about five TRBV segments were more frequent in patients than in controls. F measure showed strong co-clustering of same-batch samples. Diversity measured as normalized Chao1 was significantly lower in multiple sclerosis patients than in controls.

TCR beta cDNA libraries included unique molecular identifiers. MiXCR, applied by TCRdb to the PCR reads, yields one record per CDR3 protein. The sample yields approximately 660,000 distinct CDR3 sequences, 59% seen once. The V segment lost 4 bases and the J segment 2 bases; nucleotides outside the gene matches: 9. Germline CDR1 SGHRS, CDR2 YFSETQ. This CDR3 is built from 15 residues. Concerning this clonotype: The antigen is undetermined.

The sequence came from a girl aged 2 to 9 with multiple sclerosis. The chain links TRBV5-1 to TRBJ2-7, with 7 positions matching TRBD1. What was sequenced was blood. The CDR3 protein is CASSGNRDSAYEQYF. CDR3 DNA: TGCGCCAGCAGCGGCAACCGGGACAGCGCCTACGAGCAGTACTTC.